These 5 T cell receptor beta chains share one sample of origin, sequenced in a study of T cell responses to AZD1222 COVID-19 vaccine. Here immunoSEQ multiplex PCR was the method, and the copy in TCRdb shows in-frame clones only, minus some. This sample has tens of thousands of clones, with 70% to 90% found just once. The source was peripheral blood, collected 28 days after the second AZD1222 dose. The receptor set was obtained from an adult who received the AZD1222 COVID-19 vaccine.

The gene calls are TRBV30 and TRBJ1-5; no clear D gene. V gave up 1 base and J gave up 0 bases, with 7 bases separating them. Per germline, CDR1 GTSNPN and CDR2 SVGIG (reference sequence). The CDR3 runs 14 residues. The CDR3 DNA reads as TGTGCCTGGAGTGGAGGACGTAGCAATCAGCCCCAGCATTTT. Protein product: CAWSGGRSNQPQHF.

The rearrangement links TRBV11-2 to TRBJ2-5; possibly TRBD2 for D (6 bases). This CDR3 comprises 14 residues. Deletions cut 1 base from V and 5 bases from J, with 11 bases between. CDR1 is SGHAT and CDR2 is FQNNGV in the germline V gene. CDR3 amino acids: CASSLAGERETQYF. The DNA of the CDR3 is TGTGCCAGCAGCTTAGCGGGGGAGAGGGAGACCCAGTACTTC.

This chain links TRBV6-5 with TRBJ1-3, with D unresolved. Trimming pared 3 bases from V and 0 bases from J, leaving 12 bases between. Germline CDR1 is MNHEY and CDR2 is SVGAGI. This CDR3 spans 16 amino acids. CDR3 nucleotide sequence: TGTGCCAGCAGTTATATGTTAGGATTCTCTGGAAACACCATATATTTT. Protein sequence: CASSYMLGFSGNTIYF.

The chain carries TRBV30 and TRBJ2-7; 11 nucleotides agree with TRBD1. Germline V gene lookup returns CDR1 GTSNPN and CDR2 SVGIG (reference sequence). V trimming: 2 bases; J trimming: 8 bases; junction bases outside the gene matches: 8. The CDR3 loop spans 14 amino acids. CDR3 loop: CAWSQPGQGDQQYF. The CDR3 DNA sequence: TGTGCCTGGAGTCAACCGGGACAGGGGGATCAGCAGTACTTC. The full variable domain, in which reference TRBV30 and TRBJ2-7 provide the parts outside the CDR3, is SQTIHQWPATLVQPVGSPLSLECTVEGTSNPNLYWYRQAAGRGLQLLFYSVGIGQISSEVPQNLSASRPQDRQFILSSKKLLLSDSGFYLCAWSQPGQGDQQYFGPGTRLTVT.

The chain employs TRBV2 and TRBJ1-1; 7 bases align to TRBD1. CDR3 length: 14 amino acids. After removal of 8 bases from V and 2 bases from J, the junction contained 8 bases not matched to a gene. Germline V CDR1 and CDR2: SNHLY, FYNNEI. The DNA for the CDR3 is TGTGCCAGCGGGGCGGGACAGATAAACACTGAAGCTTTCTTT. It is translated as CASGAGQINTEAFF.